One T cell receptor (beta chain) is described in this entry. What it recognizes is unknown. Some clones are missing from TCRdb's copy, which holds only in-frame ones; the method was immunoSEQ multiplex PCR. The table lists 150,000 to 200,000 clones, 85% to 95% of them singletons. This entry is derived from a study of T cell responses to AZD1222 COVID-19 vaccine. Whole-study results and caveats: Recipients of AZD1222 seropositive at baseline numbered only 5 to 7.

The TCR sequence derives from an adult in good health. The material sequenced was peripheral blood, taken on day 0 of AZD1222 vaccination.

The DNA for the CDR3 is TGTGCCAGCTCACCACGGCAGGGGACCACAGATACGCAGTATTTT. Translated: CASSPRQGTTDTQYF. The J gene is TRBJ2-3, the V gene TRBV18; weak D call: TRBD1 (6 bases). V was clipped by 1 base and J by 2 bases, with 10 bases between them. Germline-derived CDR1 and CDR2 are KGHSH and LQKENI. This CDR3 is 15 amino acids long.